The next 21 T cell receptor beta chains were all read from a single sample in a study of radiation and T cells in renal cell carcinoma. Documented time point: blood 2 weeks post-SBRT. Indicated treatment: 15 Gy SBRT to primary tumor, nephrectomy 4 weeks later. The method was immunoSEQ multiplex PCR; TCRdb's version includes in-frame clones alone and lacks a portion of them. The sample consists of some 75,000 clones, roughly 87% of them appearing once. Sequencing used blood, obtained from a patient whose treatment included radiotherapy and nephrectomy. These receptors all stem from a man aged 55 to 70 with renal cell carcinoma.

This chain links TRBV11-3 with TRBJ2-5, with D tentatively TRBD1 (6 bases). Germline-derived CDR1 and CDR2 are SGHNT and YENEEA. Between the trimmed V and J ends, which lost 5 bases and 4 bases, there was a span of 17 bases. The CDR3 consists of 15 residues. CDR3 in amino acids: CASSRGGTGRETQYF. For the CDR3, the DNA is TGTGCCAGCAGCCGAGGGGGAACAGGGAGAGAGACCCAGTACTTC. Together with reference TRBV11-3 and TRBJ2-5, the CDR3 gives the full variable domain: EAGVVQSPRYKIIEKKQPVAFWCNPISGHNTLYWYLQNLGQGPELLIRYENEEAVDDSQLPKDRFSAERLKGVDSTLKIQPAELGDSAVYLCASSRGGTGRETQYFGPGTRLLVL.

The chain uses TRBV2 and TRBJ1-5; the D gene is possibly TRBD1 (5 bases). The CDR3 sequence is 14 residues long. Looked up from germline, CDR1 is SNHLY and CDR2 is FYNNEI. The V end lost 4 bases, the J end lost 3 bases, and 10 bases lay between the germline ends. CDR3 sequence: CASSGSRDNQPQHF. The CDR3 region has the DNA TGTGCCAGCAGTGGGAGCAGGGACAATCAGCCCCAGCATTTT.

This clone was observed a single time. The chain uses TRBV5-1 and TRBJ2-1, with 10 bases identical to TRBD2. This CDR3 is 17 amino acids long. Germline trimming cut 4 bases from V and 10 bases from J; bases unmatched to any gene: 17. From germline, CDR1 is SGHRS and CDR2 YFSETQ. The CDR3: CASSHMAGGLAGAEQFF. DNA of the CDR3: TGCGCCAGCAGCCACATGGCTGGGGGGCTAGCGGGAGCCGAGCAGTTCTTC.

The V gene is TRBV6-6, the J gene TRBJ2-7, with 7 bases aligning to TRBD2. The germline CDR1 and CDR2 sequences are MNHNY and SVGAGI (reference sequence). V was clipped by 6 bases and J by 3 bases; unmatched bases: 8. The CDR3 is made up of 14 amino acids. The CDR3 coding sequence is TGTGCCAGCAGAAGACTAGCAGGCGACTACGAGCAGTACTTC. Translating gives CASRRLAGDYEQYF.

This chain connects TRBV7-9 to TRBJ2-3; perhaps TRBD1 as D (6 bases). V shed 6 bases and J shed 2 bases, with 21 bases lying between them. The length of the CDR3 is 17 residues. Germline values: CDR1 SEHNR, CDR2 FQNEAQ (reference sequence). CDR3 region: CASRLLGWGPDTDTQYF. The CDR3 DNA reads as TGTGCCAGCAGACTGCTAGGTTGGGGGCCCGACACAGATACGCAGTATTTT. Combining the CDR3 with reference TRBV7-9 and TRBJ2-3 gives the whole variable domain DTGVSQNPRHKITKRGQNVTFRCDPISEHNRLYWYRQTLGQGPEFLTYFQNEAQLEKSRLLSDRFSAERPKGSFSTLEIQRTEQGDSAMYLCASRLLGWGPDTDTQYFGPGTRLTVL.

The chain combines TRBV6-6 with TRBJ1-4; D not resolved. The CDR3 consists of 11 residues. V lost 1 base and J lost 7, with 1 base in between. Germline-derived CDR1 and CDR2 are MNHNY and SVGAGI (reference sequence). DNA for the CDR3: TGTGCCAGCAGTTACTTTGAAAAACTGTTTTTT. Protein sequence: CASSYFEKLFF.

A single count supports this clone. The V and J genes are TRBV13 and TRBJ2-6; perhaps D is TRBD1 or TRBD2 (6 bases each). The CDR3 runs to 16 residues. V was shortened by 4 bases and J by 4 bases, with 14 bases between the two germline ends. Germline V gene sequence: CDR1 PRHDT, CDR2 FYEKMQ (reference sequence). CDR3 sequence (DNA): TGTGCCAGCAGCTCGAGGGGGGAAGCCGGGGCCAACGTCCTGACTTTC. Its protein is CASSSRGEAGANVLTF.

J is TRBJ2-2 and V is TRBV5-6; D not certain. This CDR3 is built from 14 residues. V shed 4 bases and J shed 5 bases, with 12 bases lying between them. CDR1 SGHDT and CDR2 YYEEEE come from the germline V gene. The CDR3 loop reads CASSPDLGTGELFF. The DNA of the CDR3 is TGTGCCAGCAGCCCTGACTTGGGGACCGGGGAGCTGTTTTTT.

This chain connects TRBV27 to TRBJ2-1; TRBD2 matches at 11 bases. V was pared by 2 bases and J by 6 bases, with 9 bases of the junction left unmatched. The CDR3 has 17 amino acids. The germline CDR1 and CDR2 sequences are MNHEY and SMNVEV (reference sequence). The CDR3 is CASSLGQIAGGSNEQFF. The CDR3, as DNA: TGTGCCAGCAGTTTAGGTCAGATAGCGGGAGGGAGCAATGAGCAGTTCTTC.

The rearrangement uses TRBV7-2 and TRBJ2-3; D is undetermined. Germline V gene data show CDR1 as SGHTA and CDR2 as FQGNSA. V shed 1 base and J shed 0 bases, with 11 bases lying between them. The CDR3 is made up of 16 amino acids. CDR3 in DNA: TGTGCCAGCAGCTTAGGCCCCTCTAGTAGCACAGATACGCAGTATTTT. This codes for CASSLGPSSSTDTQYF.

The chain links TRBV23-1 to TRBJ2-3, with a possible D match to TRBD2 (7 bases). TRBV23-1 is annotated as an ORF whose role is uncertain. CDR3 length: 21 amino acids. The V end was cut by 7 bases, the J end by 3 bases, with 35 bases between. The chain's CDR3 is CASKSPPYKVGRERGTDTQYF. CDR3 DNA: TGCGCCAGCAAGAGCCCCCCCTATAAGGTCGGGCGGGAGAGGGGGACAGATACGCAGTATTTT.

V usage is TRBV4-1 and J usage is TRBJ1-1; D is ambiguous. Trimming stripped 0 bases from V and 5 bases from J, with 10 bases between. CDR1 and CDR2 from the germline V gene are MGHRA and YSYEKL. The CDR3 is 14 residues long. Here the CDR3 reads CASSQEKGYTEAFF. The DNA for the CDR3 is TGCGCCAGCAGCCAAGAGAAGGGTTATACTGAAGCTTTCTTT.

The chain joins TRBV6-1 to TRBJ1-5; 8 nucleotides match TRBD1. The CDR3 has 15 amino acids. The trim removed 4 bases at V and 3 bases at J, leaving 5 bases unmatched. Germline V gives CDR1 MNHNS, CDR2 SASEGT. CDR3 sequence (DNA): TGTGCCAGCAGTGCCGGGACAGGCGACAATCAGCCCCAGCATTTT. Its protein product is CASSAGTGDNQPQHF.

V is TRBV7-6 and J is TRBJ2-7, with 7 positions matching TRBD2. J was trimmed by 3 bases and V by 4 bases; bases with no gene match: 12. The CDR3 has 16 residues. Looked up from germline, CDR1 is SGHVS and CDR2 is FNYEAQ. CDR3 nucleotide sequence: TGTGCCAGCAGCTCACAAGCGGGACTTACAAACTACGAGCAGTACTTC. Encoded protein: CASSSQAGLTNYEQYF.

The chain recombines TRBV7-9 with TRBJ1-3; D not certain. This CDR3 has 16 amino acids. Trimming took 5 bases from V and 4 from J, leaving 18 bases between them. The germline V gene encodes CDR1 SEHNR and CDR2 FQNEAQ (reference sequence). DNA for the CDR3: TGTGCCAGCAGCCGAAATTTGCAGGCGGGCGGAAACACCATATATTTT. This gives the protein CASSRNLQAGGNTIYF.

The rearrangement joins TRBV6-5 to TRBJ1-5; 9 nucleotides line up with TRBD1. The CDR3 runs to 14 residues. In germline, CDR1 is MNHEY, CDR2 SVGAGI. The trim removed 6 bases at V and 5 bases at J, leaving 5 bases unmatched. The CDR3 loop reads CASRQTGGYQPQHF. Here the CDR3 DNA reads TGTGCCAGCAGGCAGACAGGGGGGTATCAGCCCCAGCATTTT.

The genes are TRBV15 and TRBJ2-4; 10 nucleotides align to TRBD1. CDR1 is LNHNV, CDR2 YYDKDF, per germline (reference sequence). Trimming at V came to 2 bases and at J to 4 bases, leaving 5 bases not matched to a gene. CDR3 length equals 16 residues. The CDR3 loop is CATSRSPGQGKNIQYF. The CDR3 DNA reads as TGTGCCACCAGCAGATCTCCGGGACAGGGGAAAAACATTCAGTACTTC.

This sequence joins TRBV6-6 and TRBJ2-1, with TRBD2 as a possible D gene (6 bases). The CDR3 is made up of 14 amino acids. Germline V gene sequence: CDR1 MNHNY, CDR2 SVGAGI (reference sequence). The ends were cut back, 2 bases at V and 8 bases at J, with 13 bases in the middle. CDR3 region: CASSYVGGDDEQFF. As DNA, the CDR3 is TGTGCCAGCAGTTACGTGGGAGGAGACGATGAGCAGTTCTTC.

The genes are TRBV5-1 and TRBJ2-3; possibly TRBD1 for D (5 bases). This CDR3 has 15 amino acids. The ends were cut back, 5 bases at V and 4 bases at J, with 17 bases in the middle. The germline V gene encodes CDR1 SGHRS and CDR2 YFSETQ. The CDR3 region is CASRQDNLASDTQYF. The CDR3 DNA reads TGCGCCAGCAGACAGGACAACTTGGCGTCAGATACGCAGTATTTT. The complete variable domain, with remaining parts taken from reference TRBV5-1 and TRBJ2-3, reads KAGVTQTPRYLIKTRGQQVTLSCSPISGHRSVSWYQQTPGQGLQFLFEYFSETQRNKGNFPGRFSGRQFSNSRSEMNVSTLELGDSALYLCASRQDNLASDTQYFGPGTRLTVL.

The chain links TRBV7-9 to TRBJ1-6; no definite D call. Germline V gives CDR1 SEHNR, CDR2 FQNEAQ (reference sequence). Trimming removed 5 bases at V and 8 bases at J, with 10 bases between. The CDR3 extends over 13 amino acids. The CDR3 DNA reads TGTGCCAGCAGCGCCCAAATGGATTCACCCCTCCACTTT. Its translation is CASSAQMDSPLHF.

The V call is TRBV19, the J call TRBJ1-5; TRBD1 matches at 9 bases. The CDR3 runs to 16 residues. Germline V gene data show CDR1 as LNHDA and CDR2 as SQIVND (reference sequence). After removal of 5 bases from V and 10 bases from J, the junction contained 15 bases not matched to a gene. Written as DNA, the CDR3 is TGTGCCAGTAGTGTACAGGGGGCCTCCTATCCGCAACCCCAGCATTTT. Translation: CASSVQGASYPQPQHF.